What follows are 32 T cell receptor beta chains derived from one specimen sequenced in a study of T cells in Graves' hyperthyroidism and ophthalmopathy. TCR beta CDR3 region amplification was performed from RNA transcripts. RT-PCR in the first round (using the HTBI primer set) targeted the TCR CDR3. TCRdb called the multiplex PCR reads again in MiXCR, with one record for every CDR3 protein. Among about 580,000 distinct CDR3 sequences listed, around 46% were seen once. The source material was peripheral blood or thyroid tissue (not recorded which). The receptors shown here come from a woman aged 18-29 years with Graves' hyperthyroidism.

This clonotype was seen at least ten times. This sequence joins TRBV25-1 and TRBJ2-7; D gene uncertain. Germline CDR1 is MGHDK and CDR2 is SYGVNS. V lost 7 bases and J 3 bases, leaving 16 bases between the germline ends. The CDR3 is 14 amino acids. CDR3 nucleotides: TGTGCCAGCAACGAACGGGTGGAATACTACGAGCAGTACTTC. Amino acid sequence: CASNERVEYYEQYF.

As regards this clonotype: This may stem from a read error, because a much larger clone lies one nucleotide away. CDR3 in DNA: TGTGCCAGCAGTTTAGGGGGGGAACTAGCGGGATCCGGGGAGCTGTTTTTT. Translated, it gives CASSLGGELAGSGELFF. This chain uses TRBV12-3 or TRBV12-4 with TRBJ2-2, with TRBD2 matching over 10 bases. The CDR3 has 17 amino acids. The V segment lost 1 base and the J segment 6 bases; nucleotides outside the gene matches: 8.

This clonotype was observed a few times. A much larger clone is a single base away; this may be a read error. The CDR3, as DNA: TGTGCCAGCAGTGAAGCGTTCAGGGTGAGCACTGAAGCTTTCTTT. This sequence encodes CASSEAFRVSTEAFF. The V call is TRBV2, the J call TRBJ1-1; tentative D call: TRBD1 (5 bases). V lost 0 bases and J 4 bases, leaving 12 bases between the germline ends. The V gene's germline CDR1 is SNHLY and CDR2 FYNNEI. The CDR3 sequence is 15 residues long.

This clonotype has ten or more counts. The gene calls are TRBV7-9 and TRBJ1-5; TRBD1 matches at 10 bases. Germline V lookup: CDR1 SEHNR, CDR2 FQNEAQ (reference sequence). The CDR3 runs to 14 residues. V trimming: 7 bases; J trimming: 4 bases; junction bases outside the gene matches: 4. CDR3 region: CASTSGQGNQPQHF. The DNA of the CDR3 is TGTGCCAGCACCTCGGGACAGGGGAATCAGCCCCAGCATTTT. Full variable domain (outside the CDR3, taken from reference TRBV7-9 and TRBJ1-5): DTGVSQNPRHKITKRGQNVTFRCDPISEHNRLYWYRQTLGQGPEFLTYFQNEAQLEKSRLLSDRFSAERPKGSFSTLEIQRTEQGDSAMYLCASTSGQGNQPQHFGDGTRLSIL.

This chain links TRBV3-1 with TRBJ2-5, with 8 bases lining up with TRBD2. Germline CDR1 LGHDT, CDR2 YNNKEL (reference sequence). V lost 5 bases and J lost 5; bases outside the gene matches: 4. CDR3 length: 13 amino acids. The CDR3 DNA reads TGTGCCAGCAGCGTAAGCGGGAGTGAGACCCAGTACTTC. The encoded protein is CASSVSGSETQYF.

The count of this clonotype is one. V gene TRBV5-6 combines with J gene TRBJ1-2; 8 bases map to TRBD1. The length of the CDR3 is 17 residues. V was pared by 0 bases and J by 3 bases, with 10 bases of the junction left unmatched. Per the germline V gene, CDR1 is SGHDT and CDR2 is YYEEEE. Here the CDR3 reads CASSLDRGGLPHYGYTF. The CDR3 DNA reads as TGTGCCAGCAGCTTGGACAGGGGGGGGCTGCCCCACTATGGCTACACCTTC. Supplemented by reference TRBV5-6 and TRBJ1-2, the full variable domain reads DAGVTQSPTHLIKTRGQQVTLRCSPKSGHDTVSWYQQALGQGPQFIFQYYEEEERQRGNFPDRFSGHQFPNYSSELNVNALLLGDSALYLCASSLDRGGLPHYGYTFGSGTRLTVV.

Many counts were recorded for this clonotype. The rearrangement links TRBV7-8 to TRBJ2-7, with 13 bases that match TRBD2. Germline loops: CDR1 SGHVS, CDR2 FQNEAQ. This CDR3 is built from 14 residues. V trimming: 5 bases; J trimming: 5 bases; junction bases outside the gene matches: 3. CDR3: CASSRTSGSDEQYF. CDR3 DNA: TGTGCCAGCAGCCGGACTAGCGGGAGTGACGAGCAGTACTTC.

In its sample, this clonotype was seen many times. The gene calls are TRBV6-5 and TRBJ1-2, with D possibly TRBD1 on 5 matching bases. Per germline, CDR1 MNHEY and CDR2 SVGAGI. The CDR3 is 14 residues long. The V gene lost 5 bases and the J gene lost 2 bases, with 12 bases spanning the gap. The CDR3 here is CASSEIGANYGYTF. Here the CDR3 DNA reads TGTGCCAGCAGTGAGATCGGGGCCAACTATGGCTACACCTTC.

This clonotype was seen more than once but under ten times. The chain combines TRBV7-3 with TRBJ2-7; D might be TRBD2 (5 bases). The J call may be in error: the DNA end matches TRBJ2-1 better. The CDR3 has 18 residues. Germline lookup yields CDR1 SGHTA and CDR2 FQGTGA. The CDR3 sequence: CASSLRLERSSSYNEQFF. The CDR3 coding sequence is TGTGCCAGCAGCCTCCGACTGGAGCGGAGTAGCTCCTACAATGAGCAGTTCTTC.

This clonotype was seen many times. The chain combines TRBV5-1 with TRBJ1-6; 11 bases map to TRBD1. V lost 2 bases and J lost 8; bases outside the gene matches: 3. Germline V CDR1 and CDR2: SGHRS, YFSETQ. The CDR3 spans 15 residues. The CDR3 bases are TGCGCCAGCAGCTTTGGACAGGGGGCGTATTCACCCCTCCACTTT. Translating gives CASSFGQGAYSPLHF.

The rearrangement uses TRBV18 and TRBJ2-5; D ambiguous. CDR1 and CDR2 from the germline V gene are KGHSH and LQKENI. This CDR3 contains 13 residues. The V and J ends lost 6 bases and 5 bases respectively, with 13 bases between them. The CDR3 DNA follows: TGTGCCAGCTCCACCAAAACGGTGGAGACCCAGTACTTC. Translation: CASSTKTVETQYF.

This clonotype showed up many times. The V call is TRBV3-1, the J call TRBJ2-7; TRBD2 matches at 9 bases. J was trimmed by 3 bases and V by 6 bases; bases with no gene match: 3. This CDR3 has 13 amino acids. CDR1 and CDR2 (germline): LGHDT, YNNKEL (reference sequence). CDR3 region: CASSRLADYEQYF. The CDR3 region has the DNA TGTGCCAGCAGTCGACTAGCGGACTACGAGCAGTACTTC.

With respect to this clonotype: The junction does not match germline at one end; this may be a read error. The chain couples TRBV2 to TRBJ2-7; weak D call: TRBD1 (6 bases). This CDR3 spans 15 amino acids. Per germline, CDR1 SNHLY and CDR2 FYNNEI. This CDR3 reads CASSELGALSYGQYF. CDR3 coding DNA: TGTGCCAGCAGTGAATTGGGGGCTCTCTCCTACGGGCAGTACTTC.

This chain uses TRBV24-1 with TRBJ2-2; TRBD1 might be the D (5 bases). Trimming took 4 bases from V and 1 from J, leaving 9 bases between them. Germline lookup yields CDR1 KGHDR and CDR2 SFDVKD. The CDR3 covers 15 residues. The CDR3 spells CATSEWTQNTGELFF. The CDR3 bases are TGTGCCACCAGTGAATGGACACAGAACACCGGGGAGCTGTTTTTT.

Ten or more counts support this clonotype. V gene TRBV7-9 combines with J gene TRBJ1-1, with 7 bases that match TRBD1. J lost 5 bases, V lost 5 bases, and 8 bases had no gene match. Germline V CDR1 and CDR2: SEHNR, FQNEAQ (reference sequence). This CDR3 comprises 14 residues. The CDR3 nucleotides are TGTGCCAGCAGCCAAGGGGGCGGTCGAACTGAAGCTTTCTTT. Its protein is CASSQGGGRTEAFF.

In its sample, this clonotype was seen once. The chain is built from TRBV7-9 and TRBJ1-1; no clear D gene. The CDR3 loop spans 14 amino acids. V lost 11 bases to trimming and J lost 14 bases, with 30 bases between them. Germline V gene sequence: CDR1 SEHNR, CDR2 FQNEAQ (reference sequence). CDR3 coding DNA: TGTGCCTGGAGTACTTGGGAATCCGACAATGAGCAGTTCTTT. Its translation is CAWSTWESDNEQFF.

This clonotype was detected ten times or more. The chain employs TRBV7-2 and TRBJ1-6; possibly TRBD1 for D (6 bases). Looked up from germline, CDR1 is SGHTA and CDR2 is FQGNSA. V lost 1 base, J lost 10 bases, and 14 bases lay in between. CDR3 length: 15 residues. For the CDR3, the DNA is TGTGCCAGCAGCTTAGTGGCAGGGGTTGGGTCACCCCTCCACTTT. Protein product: CASSLVAGVGSPLHF.

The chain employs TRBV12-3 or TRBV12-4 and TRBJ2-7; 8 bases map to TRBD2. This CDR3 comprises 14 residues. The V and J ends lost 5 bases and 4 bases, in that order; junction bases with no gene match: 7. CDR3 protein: CASSPRVAGYEQYF. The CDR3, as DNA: TGTGCCAGCAGTCCTCGGGTAGCGGGATACGAGCAGTACTTC.

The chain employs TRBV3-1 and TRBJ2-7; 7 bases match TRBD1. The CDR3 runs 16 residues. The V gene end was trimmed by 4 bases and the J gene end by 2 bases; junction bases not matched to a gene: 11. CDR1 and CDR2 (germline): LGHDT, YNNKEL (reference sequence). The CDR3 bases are TGTGCCAGCAGCCCAGAAGGGGAAGGGGGCGCCTACGAGCAGTACTTC. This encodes CASSPEGEGGAYEQYF.

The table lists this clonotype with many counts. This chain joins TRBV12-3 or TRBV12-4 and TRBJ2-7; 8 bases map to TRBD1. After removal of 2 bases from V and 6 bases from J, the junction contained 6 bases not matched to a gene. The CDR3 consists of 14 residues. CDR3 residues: CASSLNRGNSEQYF. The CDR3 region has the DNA TGTGCCAGCAGTTTAAACAGGGGGAATAGCGAGCAGTACTTC.

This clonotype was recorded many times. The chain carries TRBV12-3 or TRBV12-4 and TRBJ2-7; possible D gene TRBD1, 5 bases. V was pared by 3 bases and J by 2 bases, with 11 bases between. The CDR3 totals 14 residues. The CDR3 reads CASSFQTATYEQYF. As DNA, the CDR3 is TGTGCCAGCAGTTTCCAGACAGCTACCTACGAGCAGTACTTC.

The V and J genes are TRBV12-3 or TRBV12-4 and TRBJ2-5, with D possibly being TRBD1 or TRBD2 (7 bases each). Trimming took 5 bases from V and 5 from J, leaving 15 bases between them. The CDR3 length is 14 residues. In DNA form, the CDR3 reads TGTGCCAGCAGTCGAGTCAGGGGGGGCGAGACCCAGTACTTC. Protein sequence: CASSRVRGGETQYF.

The DNA for the CDR3 is TGTGCCAGCAGCAGCGCGGGACAGGGGAACGAGCAGTACTTC. It translates to CASSSAGQGNEQYF. J is TRBJ2-7 and V is TRBV7-2; 10 nucleotides line up with TRBD1. Germline-derived CDR1 and CDR2 are SGHTA and FQGNSA. This CDR3 spans 14 amino acids. V lost 5 bases and J lost 5; bases outside the gene matches: 6.

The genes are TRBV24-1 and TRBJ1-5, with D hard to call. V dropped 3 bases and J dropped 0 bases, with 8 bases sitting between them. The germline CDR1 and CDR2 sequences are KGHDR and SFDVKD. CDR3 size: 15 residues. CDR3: CATSDGAFSNQPQHF. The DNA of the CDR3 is TGTGCCACCAGTGATGGTGCATTTAGCAATCAGCCCCAGCATTTT.

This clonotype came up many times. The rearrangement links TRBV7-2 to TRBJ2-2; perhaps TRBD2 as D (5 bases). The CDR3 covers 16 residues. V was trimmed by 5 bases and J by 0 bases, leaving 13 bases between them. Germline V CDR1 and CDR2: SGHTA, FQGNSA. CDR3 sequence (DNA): TGTGCCAGCAGCCCTCGGGTAGCGACGAACACCGGGGAGCTGTTTTTT. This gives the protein CASSPRVATNTGELFF.

The CDR3 region has the DNA TGTGCCAGCAGCTTTGGAGGGAGGGGAAACTATGGCTACACCTTC. Translating it yields CASSFGGRGNYGYTF. The rearrangement links TRBV7-8 to TRBJ1-2; TRBD1 might be the D (5 bases). V lost 3 bases to trimming and J lost 2 bases, with 13 bases between them. CDR1 and CDR2 (germline): SGHVS, FQNEAQ. The CDR3 consists of 15 residues.

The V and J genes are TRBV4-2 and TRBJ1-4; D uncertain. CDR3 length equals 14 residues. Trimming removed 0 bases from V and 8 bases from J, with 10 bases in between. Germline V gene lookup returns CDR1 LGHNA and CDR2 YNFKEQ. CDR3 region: CASSQDRVREKLFF. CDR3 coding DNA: TGTGCCAGCAGCCAAGATAGGGTTAGGGAAAAACTGTTTTTT.

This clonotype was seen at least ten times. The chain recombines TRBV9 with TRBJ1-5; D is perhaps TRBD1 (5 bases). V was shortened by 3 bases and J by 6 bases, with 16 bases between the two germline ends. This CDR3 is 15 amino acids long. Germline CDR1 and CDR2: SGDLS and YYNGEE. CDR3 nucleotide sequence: TGTGCCAGCAGCGCTTCCGACGGGGCGGCTCAGCCCCAGCATTTT. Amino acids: CASSASDGAAQPQHF.

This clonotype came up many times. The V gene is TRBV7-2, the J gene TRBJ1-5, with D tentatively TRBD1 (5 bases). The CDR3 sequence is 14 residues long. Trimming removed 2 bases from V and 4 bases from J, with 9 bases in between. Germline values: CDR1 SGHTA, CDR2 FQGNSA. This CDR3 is CASSLRGANQPQHF. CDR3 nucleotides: TGTGCCAGCAGCTTAAGAGGGGCGAATCAGCCCCAGCATTTT.

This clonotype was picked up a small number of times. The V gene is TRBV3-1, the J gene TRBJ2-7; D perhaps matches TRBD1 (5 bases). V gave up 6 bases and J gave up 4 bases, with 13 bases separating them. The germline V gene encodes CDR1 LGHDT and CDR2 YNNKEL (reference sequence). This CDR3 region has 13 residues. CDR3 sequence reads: CASSSRALYEQYF. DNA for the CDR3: TGTGCCAGCAGTTCCAGGGCCCTATACGAGCAGTACTTC.

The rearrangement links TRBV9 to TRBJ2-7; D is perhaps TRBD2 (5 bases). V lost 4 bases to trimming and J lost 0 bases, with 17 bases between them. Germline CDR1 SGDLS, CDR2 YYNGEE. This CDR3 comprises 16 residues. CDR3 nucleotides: TGTGCCAGCAGCTTAGCGTGGCTCGGAAGCTCCTACGAGCAGTACTTC. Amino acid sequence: CASSLAWLGSSYEQYF.

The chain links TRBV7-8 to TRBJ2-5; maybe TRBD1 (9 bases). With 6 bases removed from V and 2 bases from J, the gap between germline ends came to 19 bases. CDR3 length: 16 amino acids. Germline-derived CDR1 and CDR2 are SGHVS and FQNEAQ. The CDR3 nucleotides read TGTGCCAGCAGTTTTAGCGGGACAGGGTATCAAGAGACCCAGTACTTC. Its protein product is CASSFSGTGYQETQYF.